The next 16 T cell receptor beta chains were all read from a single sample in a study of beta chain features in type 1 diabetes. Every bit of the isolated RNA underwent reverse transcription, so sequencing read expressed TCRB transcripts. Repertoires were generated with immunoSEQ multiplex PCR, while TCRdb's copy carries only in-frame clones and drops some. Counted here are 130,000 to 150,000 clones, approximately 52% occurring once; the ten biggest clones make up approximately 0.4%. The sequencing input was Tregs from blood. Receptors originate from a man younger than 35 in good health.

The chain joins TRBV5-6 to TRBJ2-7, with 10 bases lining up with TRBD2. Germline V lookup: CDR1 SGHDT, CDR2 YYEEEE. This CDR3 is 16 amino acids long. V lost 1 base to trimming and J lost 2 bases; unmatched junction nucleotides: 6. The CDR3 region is CASSLLRSGRAYEQYF. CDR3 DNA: TGTGCCAGCAGCTTGTTGAGAAGCGGGAGGGCCTACGAGCAGTACTTC.

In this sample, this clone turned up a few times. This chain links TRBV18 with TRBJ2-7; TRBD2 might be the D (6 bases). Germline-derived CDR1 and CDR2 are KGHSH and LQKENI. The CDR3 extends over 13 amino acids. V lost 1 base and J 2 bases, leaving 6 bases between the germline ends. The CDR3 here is CASSPRGAYEQYF. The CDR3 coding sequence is TGTGCCAGCTCACCACGGGGGGCCTACGAGCAGTACTTC.

CDR3 DNA sequence: TGTGCCAGCAGTTTAGGGACAGGGCCCAATCAGCCCCAGCATTTT. Residues: CASSLGTGPNQPQHF. This chain links TRBV28 with TRBJ1-5, with TRBD1 matching 9 bases. The V gene end was trimmed by 2 bases and the J gene end by 3 bases; junction bases not matched to a gene: 2. CDR1 and CDR2 (germline): MDHEN, SYDVKM. CDR3 length: 15 amino acids.

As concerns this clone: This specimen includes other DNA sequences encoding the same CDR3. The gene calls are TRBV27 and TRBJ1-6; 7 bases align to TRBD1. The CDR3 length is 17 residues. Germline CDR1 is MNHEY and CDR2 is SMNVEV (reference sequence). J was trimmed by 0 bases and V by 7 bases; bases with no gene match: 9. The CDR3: CASTAKGASSYNSPLHF. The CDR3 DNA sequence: TGTGCCAGCACGGCTAAGGGGGCCTCCTCCTATAATTCACCCCTCCACTTT.

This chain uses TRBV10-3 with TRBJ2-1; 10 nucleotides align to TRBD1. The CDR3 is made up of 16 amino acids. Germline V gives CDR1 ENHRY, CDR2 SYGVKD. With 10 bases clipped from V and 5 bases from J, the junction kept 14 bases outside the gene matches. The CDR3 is CATLSQMDRGNNEQFF. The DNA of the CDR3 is TGTGCCACCCTGAGTCAGATGGACAGGGGGAACAATGAGCAGTTCTTC.

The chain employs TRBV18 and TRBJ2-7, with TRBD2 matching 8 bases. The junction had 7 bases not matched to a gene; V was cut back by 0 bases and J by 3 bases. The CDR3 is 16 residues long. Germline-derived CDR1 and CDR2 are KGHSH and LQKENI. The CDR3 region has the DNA TGTGCCAGCTCACCACCCCTAGCGGGTCCCAACTACGAGCAGTACTTC. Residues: CASSPPLAGPNYEQYF.

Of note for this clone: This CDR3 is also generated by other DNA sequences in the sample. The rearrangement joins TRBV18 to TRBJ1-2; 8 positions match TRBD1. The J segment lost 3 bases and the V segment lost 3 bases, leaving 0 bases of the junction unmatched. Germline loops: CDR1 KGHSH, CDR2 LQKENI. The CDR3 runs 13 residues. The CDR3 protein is CASSPTGDYGYTF. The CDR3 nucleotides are TGTGCCAGCTCACCGACAGGGGACTATGGCTACACCTTC.

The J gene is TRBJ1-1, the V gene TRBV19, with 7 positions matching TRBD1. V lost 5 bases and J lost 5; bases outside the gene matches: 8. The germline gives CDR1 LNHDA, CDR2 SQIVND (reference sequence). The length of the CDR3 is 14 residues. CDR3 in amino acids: CASSGGGGGTEAFF. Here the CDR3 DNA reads TGTGCCAGTAGTGGAGGGGGCGGCGGAACTGAAGCTTTCTTT. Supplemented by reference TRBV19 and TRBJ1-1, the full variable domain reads DGGITQSPKYLFRKEGQNVTLSCEQNLNHDAMYWYRQDPGQGLRLIYYSQIVNDFQKGDIAEGYSVSREKKESFPLTVTSAQKNPTAFYLCASSGGGGGTEAFFGQGTRLTVV.

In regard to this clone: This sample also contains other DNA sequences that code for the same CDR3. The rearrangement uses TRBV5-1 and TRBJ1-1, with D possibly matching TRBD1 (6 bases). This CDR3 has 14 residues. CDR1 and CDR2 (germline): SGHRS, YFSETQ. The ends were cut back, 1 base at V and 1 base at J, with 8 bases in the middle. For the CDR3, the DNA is TGCGCCAGCAGCTTGTTACAGGGGAACACTGAAGCTTTCTTT. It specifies CASSLLQGNTEAFF.

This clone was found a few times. The CDR3 coding sequence is TGTGCCACCAGCAGGGGCCGGGAGGCCCCCGTGTATACGCAGTATTTT. Translating gives CATSRGREAPVYTQYF. The chain combines TRBV15 with TRBJ2-3; 7 nucleotides match TRBD2. Trimming removed 3 bases from V and 7 bases from J; junction bases left unmatched: 13. Germline V CDR1 and CDR2: LNHNV, YYDKDF (reference sequence). The CDR3 extends over 16 amino acids.

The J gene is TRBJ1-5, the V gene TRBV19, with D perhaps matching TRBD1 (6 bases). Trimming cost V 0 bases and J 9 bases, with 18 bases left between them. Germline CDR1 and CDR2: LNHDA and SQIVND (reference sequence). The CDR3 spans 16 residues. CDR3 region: CASSIDSSGDLGPQHF. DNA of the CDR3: TGTGCCAGTAGTATAGATTCTTCAGGGGATTTGGGGCCCCAGCATTTT.

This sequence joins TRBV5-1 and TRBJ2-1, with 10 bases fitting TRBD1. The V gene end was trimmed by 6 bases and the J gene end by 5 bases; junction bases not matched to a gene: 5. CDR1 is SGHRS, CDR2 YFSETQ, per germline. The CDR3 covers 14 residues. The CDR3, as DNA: TGCGCCAGCACGACAGGGGGCCACAACAATGAGCAGTTCTTC. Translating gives CASTTGGHNNEQFF.

The CDR3: CASSVIAGDSYNEQFF. CDR3 coding DNA: TGTGCCAGCAGCGTCATAGCGGGGGACTCCTACAATGAGCAGTTCTTC. The chain joins TRBV7-3 to TRBJ2-1; 9 bases match TRBD2. The CDR3 totals 16 residues. The germline CDR1 and CDR2 sequences are SGHTA and FQGTGA. The J segment lost 0 bases and the V segment lost 5 bases, leaving 5 bases of the junction unmatched.

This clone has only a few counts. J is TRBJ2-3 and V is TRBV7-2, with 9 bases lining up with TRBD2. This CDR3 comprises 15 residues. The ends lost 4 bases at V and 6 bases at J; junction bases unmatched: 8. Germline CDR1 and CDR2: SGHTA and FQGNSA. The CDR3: CASSWGLATSDTQYF. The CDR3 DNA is TGTGCCAGCAGCTGGGGACTAGCCACTAGTGATACGCAGTATTTT.

This chain's CDR3 is CASSLGTSGRKETQYF. The CDR3 region has the DNA TGTGCCAGCAGTCTCGGGACTAGCGGGAGAAAAGAGACCCAGTACTTC. The chain links TRBV28 to TRBJ2-5, with 14 bases lining up with TRBD2. From germline, CDR1 is MDHEN and CDR2 SYDVKM. This CDR3 contains 16 residues. With V trimmed by 5 bases and J by 3 bases, 5 bases remained unmatched.

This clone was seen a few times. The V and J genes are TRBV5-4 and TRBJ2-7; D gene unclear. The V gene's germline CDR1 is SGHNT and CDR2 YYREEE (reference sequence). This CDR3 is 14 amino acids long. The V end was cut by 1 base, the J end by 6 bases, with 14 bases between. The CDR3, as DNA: TGTGCCAGCAGCTTGTCTTCTTGGGCCGGCGAGCAGTACTTC. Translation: CASSLSSWAGEQYF.